The next 15 T cell receptor beta chains were all read from a single sample in a study of cytomegalovirus exposure and HLA in healthy donors. Primers for the PCR totalled 60 Vbeta and 13 Jbeta. TCRdb's table, derived via immunoSEQ multiplex PCR, lists solely in-frame clones and lacks some. The sample lists 130,000 or so clones; approximately 80% were seen once. The sequencing sample was made of PBMCs. The receptors derive from a male donor in good health and CMV-seropositive.

The chain uses TRBV6-1 and TRBJ2-5; 7 positions agree with TRBD2. The closer fit of TRBJ2-7 to the DNA end suggests the J call may be wrong. The CDR3 runs 16 residues. Germline CDR1 MNHNS, CDR2 SASEGT. The CDR3 DNA reads TGTGCCAGCAGTGGGGAGACCGGGACTACTTTCGACGAGCAGTACTTC. It yields the protein CASSGETGTTFDEQYF.

This clone was counted a few times. The V call is TRBV19, the J call TRBJ1-6, with D possibly being TRBD1 (5 bases). The CDR3 has 14 amino acids. The V gene lost 6 bases and the J gene lost 0 bases, with 6 bases spanning the gap. Looked up from germline, CDR1 is LNHDA and CDR2 is SQIVND (reference sequence). CDR3 in amino acids: CASSDSSYNSPLHF. CDR3 nucleotide sequence: TGTGCCAGTAGCGACAGCTCCTATAATTCACCCCTCCACTTT.

The chain carries TRBV5-1 and TRBJ1-4, with D perhaps matching TRBD1 (6 bases). The CDR3 contains 15 residues. Looked up from germline, CDR1 is SGHRS and CDR2 is YFSETQ. The ends were cut back, 9 bases at V and 6 bases at J, with 21 bases in the middle. The CDR3 DNA reads TGCGCCAACTCGTTACGTGGGGGGGCGGATGAAAAACTGTTTTTT. Translating it yields CANSLRGGADEKLFF.

The chain has TRBV14 and TRBJ1-1; D remains unclear. CDR1 SGHDN and CDR2 FVKESK come from the germline V gene. This CDR3 comprises 13 residues. V lost 5 bases and J 1 base, leaving 8 bases between the germline ends. CDR3 nucleotide sequence: TGTGCCAGCAGCGCACAGCCGAACACTGAAGCTTTCTTT. It yields the protein CASSAQPNTEAFF.

This chain links TRBV6-5 with TRBJ2-7; 9 bases match TRBD2. V shed 5 bases and J 6 bases; nucleotides not matched to a gene: 11. This CDR3 is built from 15 residues. Germline V lookup: CDR1 MNHEY, CDR2 SVGAGI. The CDR3 DNA reads TGTGCCAGCAGTGGCCCCGGGACTAGCTATCGCGAGCAGTACTTC. Its protein is CASSGPGTSYREQYF.

The chain couples TRBV6-6 to TRBJ2-5, with D perhaps TRBD1 (5 bases). Trimming took 5 bases from V and 1 from J, leaving 17 bases between them. This CDR3 is 16 amino acids long. The germline V gene has CDR1 MNHNY and CDR2 SVGAGI (reference sequence). The CDR3: CASSPGPDRFQETQYF. CDR3 sequence (DNA): TGTGCCAGCAGTCCAGGGCCCGACAGATTCCAAGAGACCCAGTACTTC.

The chain couples TRBV30 to TRBJ1-5; TRBD1 matches 8 bases. The CDR3 extends over 14 amino acids. In germline, CDR1 is GTSNPN, CDR2 SVGIG (reference sequence). Trimming cost V 6 bases and J 2 bases; bases outside gene matches: 6. As DNA, the CDR3 is TGTGCCTGCCAAGGACAGGGTGGCAATCAGCCCCAGCATTTT. As protein: CACQGQGGNQPQHF.

The rearrangement joins TRBV12-2 to TRBJ2-5; TRBD2, the table's D call, was not compared with the DNA. The J call may be in error: the DNA end matches TRBJ2-7 better. TRBV12-2 is a pseudogene. There are 14 residues in the CDR3. The CDR3 region has the DNA TGTGCAAGTCGCCGTAGCGGCGGTTACTACGAGCAGTACTTC. It yields the protein CASRRSGGYYEQYF.

This clone was seen a single time. The chain couples TRBV5-1 to TRBJ2-1; 8 nucleotides align to TRBD1. The length of the CDR3 is 14 residues. The V gene's germline CDR1 is SGHRS and CDR2 YFSETQ. The V gene end was trimmed by 0 bases and the J gene end by 10 bases; junction bases not matched to a gene: 6. This chain's CDR3 is CASSLVTGVIEQFF. The CDR3 DNA sequence: TGCGCCAGCAGCTTGGTGACAGGGGTGATCGAGCAGTTCTTC.

This clone occurred a few times. This rearrangement joins TRBV30 to TRBJ2-5; 12 nucleotides align to TRBD2. The trim removed 2 bases at V and 4 bases at J, leaving 11 bases unmatched. The CDR3 spans 17 residues. CDR1 is GTSNPN and CDR2 is SVGIG in the germline V gene (reference sequence). DNA for the CDR3: TGTGCCTGGAGTTCAACAAGGACTAGCGGGGTTGGAGAGACCCAGTACTTC. Translated, it gives CAWSSTRTSGVGETQYF. The full variable domain, rest sourced from reference TRBV30 and TRBJ2-5, is SQTIHQWPATLVQPVGSPLSLECTVEGTSNPNLYWYRQAAGRGLQLLFYSVGIGQISSEVPQNLSASRPQDRQFILSSKKLLLSDSGFYLCAWSSTRTSGVGETQYFGPGTRLLVL.

This clone was counted only a few times. The V and J genes are TRBV18 and TRBJ2-3, with 8 bases lining up with TRBD2. Germline trimming cut 2 bases from V and 1 base from J; bases unmatched to any gene: 5. The V gene's germline CDR1 is KGHSH and CDR2 LQKENI. The CDR3 sequence is 16 residues long. In DNA form, the CDR3 reads TGTGCCAGCTCACCAATAATCGGGGGGGGCACAGATACGCAGTATTTT. Protein product: CASSPIIGGGTDTQYF.

There are a few counts of this clone. The J gene is TRBJ2-7, the V gene TRBV7-6, with 12 bases aligning to TRBD2. V lost 5 bases, J lost 6 bases, and 11 bases stayed unmatched. This CDR3 has 16 residues. Germline V lookup: CDR1 SGHVS, CDR2 FNYEAQ. CDR3 sequence: CASSLDLLAGGPEQYF. The CDR3 DNA is TGTGCCAGCAGCCTTGATTTGCTAGCGGGAGGGCCCGAGCAGTACTTC.

J is TRBJ2-7 and V is TRBV5-5; D is perhaps TRBD2 (5 bases). V was trimmed by 3 bases and J by 2 bases, leaving 9 bases between them. Germline CDR1 SGHKS, CDR2 YYEKEE (reference sequence). The length of the CDR3 is 13 residues. As DNA, the CDR3 is TGTGCCAGCAGCTCGGACTCCGCCTACGAGCAGTACTTC. Its translation is CASSSDSAYEQYF.

There are a few counts of this clone. The CDR3 sequence: CASSIGGYEQYF. CDR3 sequence (DNA): TGTGCCAGTAGTATCGGGGGCTACGAGCAGTACTTC. The J gene is TRBJ2-7, the V gene TRBV19, with D possibly TRBD2 on 6 matching bases. The V and J ends lost 3 bases and 3 bases respectively, with 6 bases between them. This CDR3 spans 12 amino acids. Looked up from germline, CDR1 is LNHDA and CDR2 is SQIVND (reference sequence).

The chain recombines TRBV7-7 with TRBJ2-2; weak D call: TRBD1 (5 bases). This CDR3 comprises 14 residues. Per the germline V gene, CDR1 is SSHAT and CDR2 is FNYEAQ (reference sequence). Trimming removed 4 bases from V and 4 bases from J, with 10 bases in between. The CDR3 DNA reads as TGTGCCAGCAGCTCCACCGACAGCACCGGGGAGCTGTTTTTT. Its translation is CASSSTDSTGELFF.